This T cell receptor (beta chain) was recorded in a study of tumor and adjacent non-tumor tissue in lung cancer (dated by TCRdb to the late 2010s). For the study in its entirety: Of the cohort, around eleven patients had adenocarcinoma, 2 had squamous cell carcinoma and 1 had small cell lung cancer. Among the roughly 15 patients, ages ranged from roughly 30 to 85 years, approximately 10 were men and 5 were women, and disease was TNM stage I to III. A total of roughly 130 million productive TCRbeta reads were generated by sequencing, corresponding to an average of approximately 4.5 million reads per sample. The study compared bulk TCRbeta repertoires between lung tumor tissue and matched distant non-tumor lung tissue from 15 lung cancer patients. TCRbeta CDR3 sequencing was performed on about 30 paired specimens, with one tumor sample and one normal lung sample collected per patient.

RNA was isolated from bulk unsorted tissue, and RNA quality was assessed with a NanoDrop ND-1000 and an Agilent 2100. All donors had newly diagnosed lung cancer, had not received prior chemotherapy, and were admitted for thoracic surgery in China between August and November 2014. Patients who had received previous radiotherapy or chemotherapy, or who had another concurrent cancer, were excluded from the study. Surgical tissue pieces of about 1-2.2 cm3 were preserved in RNAlater solution and stored at -80 °C until use. The library was prepared using multiplex PCR. These reads were obtained on an Illumina HiSeq 2500. TCRbeta libraries were constructed through three rounds of nested PCR with primers (Table S4) according to protocols modified from ARM-PCR. Before sequencing, PCR products in the 200-500 bp range were cut out of the gel and cleaned up using the QIAquick gel extraction kit. The original pipeline was this. Reads were cleaned using Trimmomatic, were merged into complete CDR3 sequences using FLASH, and were assigned to V(D)J germline segments using MiTCR. Clonal diversity was computed as the inverse Simpson's index with VDJtools. In-frame sequences without a premature stop codon were defined as productive reads. TCRdb trimmed public reads at Q25 via fastp, called clones via MiXCR and kept in-frame beta chains. Each entry merges the rows of one CDR3 protein and shows their most common DNA and genes. The V and J calls were determined by TCRdb, not by the authors. The sample records 200,000 or so distinct CDR3 sequences, less than 80% of which are singletons. Clones ranked in the top ten supply less than 25% of the sample.

In regard to this clonotype: What antigen it recognizes has not been identified. Base qualities are missing; no much larger clone stands one base away.

As encoded in the germline V gene, CDR1 is SGHVS while CDR2 is FQNEAQ. The CDR3 runs 17 amino acids, cysteine and phenylalanine included. CDR3 DNA only is kept here, 51 bases in frame from base 1. Trimmed from V: 5 bases; trimmed from J: 3 bases; junction bases lacking a gene match: 12. What the research found in general, with its limitations: Tumor tissue showed significantly greater TCR diversity (inverse Simpson) than normal lung tissue (approximately 430 vs 150, P = 0.0075, Mann-Whitney U test). The top 100 clones accounted for a significantly larger cumulative portion of the repertoire in normal lung than in tumor tissue. Neither the sequencing platform nor unique molecular identifiers are named or mentioned anywhere in the methods. With only roughly 14 patients in the cohort, the authors noted that larger samples and more detailed clinical data are needed. Younger patients had significantly higher TCR diversity, and higher tumor TCR diversity was associated with shorter overall and disease-free survival. Peripheral blood was not sequenced, so blood TCRbeta repertoires were not examined in the lung cancer patients of the study.

The origin of this receptor is a man aged 55 to 70 with non-small cell lung cancer. The source material was lung tumor tissue. The receptor chain draws on TRBV7-8 and TRBJ2-1, with 8 bases in between that match TRBD1. The nucleotide sequence reads as follows: TGTGCCAGCAGCGCAAGGACAGGGATCGACCTCTACAATGAGCAGTTCTTC. It is translated as CASSARTGIDLYNEQFF.